One T cell receptor beta chain is described in this entry. These data belong to a study of control samples from healthy donors and cancer patients. Only in-frame clones appear in the TCRdb table, and some are missing; sequencing was by immunoSEQ multiplex PCR. The repertoire includes 120,000 or so clones, roughly 86% of them detected once, and 2.9% sits in the top ten. This CDR3 comprises 14 residues. V lost 5 bases to trimming and J lost 8 bases; unmatched junction nucleotides: 11. Per the germline V gene, CDR1 is SEHNR and CDR2 is FQNEAQ (reference sequence). The chain employs TRBV7-9 and TRBJ1-2; 7 nucleotides line up with TRBD1. The specimen sequenced was blood. The sequence derives from a man aged 55-75 years in good health. CDR3 nucleotides: TGTGCCAGCAGCCGGGACAGCCTGGTATCGGGCTACACCTTC. This encodes CASSRDSLVSGYTF.